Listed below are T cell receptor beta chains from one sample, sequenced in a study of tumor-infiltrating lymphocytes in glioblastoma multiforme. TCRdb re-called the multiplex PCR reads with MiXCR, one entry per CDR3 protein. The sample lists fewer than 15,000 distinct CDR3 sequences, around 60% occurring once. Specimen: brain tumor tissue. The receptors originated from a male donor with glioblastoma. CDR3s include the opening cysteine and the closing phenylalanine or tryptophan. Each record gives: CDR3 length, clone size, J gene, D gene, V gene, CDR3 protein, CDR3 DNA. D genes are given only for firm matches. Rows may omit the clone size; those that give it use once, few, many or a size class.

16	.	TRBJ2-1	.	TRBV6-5	CASSMDWAGVDNEQFF	TGTGCCAGCAGTATGGACTGGGCCGGGGTCGACAATGAGCAGTTCTTC
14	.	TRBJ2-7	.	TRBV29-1	CNVENQRQGGEQYF	TGCAACGTTGAAAATCAACGGCAGGGGGGCGAGCAGTACTTC
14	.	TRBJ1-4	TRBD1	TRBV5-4	CASSLEQGSEKLSF	TGTGCCAGCAGCTTGGAACAGGGGAGTGAAAAACTATCTTTT
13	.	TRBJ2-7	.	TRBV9	CASSAGATYEQYF	TGTGCCAGCAGCGCAGGGGCCACCTACGAGCAGTACTTC
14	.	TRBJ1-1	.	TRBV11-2	CASSFGQMNIEAFF	TGTGCCAGCAGCTTTGGACAGATGAACATTGAAGCTTTCTTT
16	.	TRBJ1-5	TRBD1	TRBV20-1	CDATKKGIRGLTPHHF	TGCGATGCTACGAAAAAAGGAATCAGGGGGCTCACCCCCCATCATTTT
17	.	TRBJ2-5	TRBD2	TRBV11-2	CASSFSLAGGFQETQYF	TGTGCCAGCAGCTTTTCCCTAGCGGGAGGGTTCCAAGAGACCCAGTACTTC
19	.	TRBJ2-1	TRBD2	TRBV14	CASSQDRWAGGLSYNEQFF	TGTGCCAGCAGCCAAGACAGGTGGGCGGGAGGTCTGTCCTACAATGAGCAGTTCTTC
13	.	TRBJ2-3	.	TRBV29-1	CSVKSGLTDTQYF	TGCAGCGTGAAATCGGGACTCACAGATACGCAGTATTTT
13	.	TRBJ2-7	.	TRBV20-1	CSARGEYSYEQYF	TGCAGTGCTAGAGGAGAATACTCCTACGAGCAGTACTTC
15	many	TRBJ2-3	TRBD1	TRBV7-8	CASSLETGGWDTQYF	TGTGCCAGCAGCTTAGAGACAGGGGGATGGGATACGCAGTATTTT
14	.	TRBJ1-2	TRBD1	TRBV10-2	CASSVGQGIDGYTF	TGCGCCAGCAGCGTTGGACAGGGAATCGATGGCTACACCTTC
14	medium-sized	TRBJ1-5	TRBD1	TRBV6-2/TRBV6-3	CASSDRGLVEPQHF	TGTGCCAGCAGTGACAGGGGGCTGGTGGAGCCCCAGCATTTT
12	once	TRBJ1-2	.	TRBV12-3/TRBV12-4	CASSSTGFGYAF	TGTGCCAGCAGCTCCACAGGTTTCGGCTACGCCTTC
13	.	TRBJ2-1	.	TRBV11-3	CASGLRGEGEQLF	TGTGCCAGCGGCTTGAGGGGGGAGGGTGAGCAGTTATTC
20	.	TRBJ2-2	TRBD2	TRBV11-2	CASTPSLGQELAVNTGELFF	TGTGCCAGCACCCCCTCACTCGGCCAAGAACTAGCGGTAAACACCGGGGAGCTGTTTTTT
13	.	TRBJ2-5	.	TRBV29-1	CSVAFVGGETQYF	TGCAGCGTTGCTTTTGTCGGGGGTGAGACCCAGTACTTC
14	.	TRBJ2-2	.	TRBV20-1	CSAGRDSITGELFF	TGCAGTGCCGGCAGGGACTCGATCACCGGCGAGCTGTTTTTT
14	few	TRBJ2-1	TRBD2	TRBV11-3	CASSLSREFGEQFF	TGTGCCAGCAGCTTGTCGCGGGAGTTTGGTGAGCAGTTCTTC
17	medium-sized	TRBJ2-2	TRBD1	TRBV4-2	CASSPRAGQGGAGELFF	TGTGCCAGCAGCCCCCGTGCCGGACAGGGCGGCGCCGGGGAGCTGTTTTTT
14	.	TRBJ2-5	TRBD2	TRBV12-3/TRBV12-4	CASTTAGGGGTQYF	TGTGCCAGCACCACCGCCGGGGGGGGAGGGACCCAGTACTTC
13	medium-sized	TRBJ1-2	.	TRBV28	CASSSGQHYGYTF	TGTGCCAGCAGTTCCGGACAGCACTATGGCTACACCTTC
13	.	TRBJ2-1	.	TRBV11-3	CDSSSRGEGVQFF	TGTGACAGCAGCTCGAGGGGGGAGGGTGTACAGTTCTTC
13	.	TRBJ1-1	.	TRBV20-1	CSAIRDMNTEAFF	TGCAGTGCTATCAGGGATATGAATACTGAAGCTTTCTTT
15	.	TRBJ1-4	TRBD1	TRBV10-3	CAISEGQGLYEKLFF	TGTGCCATCAGTGAGGGACAGGGTCTTTATGAAAAACTGTTTTTT
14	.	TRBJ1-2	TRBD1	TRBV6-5	CASAQDGTVYGYTF	TGTGCCAGCGCGCAGGACGGGACAGTCTATGGCTACACCTTC
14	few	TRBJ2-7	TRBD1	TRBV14	CATRQGVVGYEQYF	TGTGCCACCAGACAGGGGGTTGTCGGCTACGAGCAGTACTTC
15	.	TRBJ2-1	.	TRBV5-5	CASVKLATSSNEQFF	TGTGCCAGCGTAAAACTAGCCACAAGCTCCAACGAGCAGTTCTTC
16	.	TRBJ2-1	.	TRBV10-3	CAFSGLGPHGGHEQFF	TGTGCCTTCAGTGGTCTCGGACCACATGGGGGGCATGAGCAGTTCTTC
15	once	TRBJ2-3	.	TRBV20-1	CSVRWDSTPTDTQYF	TGTAGTGTTAGATGGGACTCTACGCCCACAGATACACAGTATTTT
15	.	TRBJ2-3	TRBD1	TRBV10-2	CAGRPMATGDQPQYF	TGCGCCGGCAGACCCATGGCGACAGGGGATCAGCCCCAGTATTTT
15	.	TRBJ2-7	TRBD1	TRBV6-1	CASSRDRGLPVSEYF	TGTGCCAGCAGCCGGGACAGGGGGCTCCCGGTCTCGGAGTACTTC
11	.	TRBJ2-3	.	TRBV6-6	CASRGTDTQYF	TGTGCCAGCAGAGGCACAGATACGCAGTATTTT
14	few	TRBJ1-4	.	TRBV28	CASTIAGSGEKLFF	TGTGCCAGCACCATAGCAGGGTCTGGTGAAAAACTGTTTTTT
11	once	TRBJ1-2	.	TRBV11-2	CASSEGWGYTF	TGTGCCAGCAGCGAAGGGTGGGGCTACACCTTC
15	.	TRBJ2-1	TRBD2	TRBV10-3	CAFSESFSGMSEQFF	TGTGCCTTCAGTGAGTCCTTTAGCGGGATGAGTGAGCAGTTCTTC
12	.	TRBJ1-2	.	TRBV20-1	CSAPPPGNGHTF	TGCAGTGCTCCCCCACCCGGGAATGGCCACACCTTC
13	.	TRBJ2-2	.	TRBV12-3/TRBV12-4	CASSLEGTGELFF	TGTGCCAGCAGTTTAGAGGGAACCGGGGAGCTGTTTTTT
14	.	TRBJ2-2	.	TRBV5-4	CASSLGGAVGELFF	TGTGCCAGCAGCTTAGGGGGGGCAGTCGGGGAGCTGTTTTTT
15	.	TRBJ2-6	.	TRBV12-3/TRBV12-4	CAGSLRAIGASVLTF	TGTGCCGGCAGTTTAAGGGCTATTGGGGCCAGCGTCCTGACTTTC
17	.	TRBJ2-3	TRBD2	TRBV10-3	CVISDPNSGRAADTQYF	TGTGTCATCAGTGACCCTAACAGCGGGAGGGCCGCAGATACGCAGTATTTT
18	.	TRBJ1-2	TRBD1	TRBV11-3	CASSSRRDRSPRDYGYTF	TGTGCCAGCAGCTCCCGACGGGACAGAAGCCCTAGGGACTATGGCTACACCTTC
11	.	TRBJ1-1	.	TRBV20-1	CSAPRDGKASF	TGCAGTGCTCCCCGGGATGGCAAAGCTTCCTTT
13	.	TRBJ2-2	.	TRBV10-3	CAISMAVAGELFF	TGTGCCATCAGCATGGCGGTCGCCGGGGAGCTGTTTTTT
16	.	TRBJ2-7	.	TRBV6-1	CASSEVTGGFSYEQYF	TGTGCCAGCAGTGAAGTGACTGGCGGGTTCAGCTACGAGCAGTACTTC